This TCR beta chain appears in the sequencing data of a study of blood T cell repertoires in COVID-19. Across the study: Both acute and convalescent COVID-19 samples were obtained from the United States, Italy and Spain.

Enrolled during active infection, Seattle patients were then followed longitudinally. Sequencing used immunoSEQ multiplex PCR; TCRdb keeps in-frame clones, though not all of them. Of about 49,000 clones in the sample, 80% to 90% were seen once. Trimming cost V 10 bases and J 6 bases; bases outside gene matches: 10. Germline assignment: CDR1 LGHDT and CDR2 YNNKEL (reference sequence). This CDR3 contains 13 residues. This TCR came from a woman at least 80 years old with COVID-19, enrolled during active disease. The rearrangement joins TRBV3-1 (or the pseudogene TRBV3-2) to TRBJ1-2; 8 nucleotides align to TRBD1. The sequencing sample was made of peripheral blood. CDR3 in DNA: TGTGCCACGACAGGGGCTTACTCTGATGGCTACACCTTC. Protein product: CATTGAYSDGYTF.